The present T cell receptor (beta chain) was sequenced within a study of blood T cell repertoires in COVID-19 (dated by TCRdb to the early 2020s). The study in broad terms: The collaborator samples originated in the United States, Italy and Spain and spanned the acute and convalescent phases of COVID-19. The samples were drawn from two sources: the first 160 participants of the ongoing ImmuneRACE study, and 1,000 to 1,500 subjects contributed by 6 global collaborators. The sample metadata nearly always contained a de-identified subject ID, COVID-19 status, age in years and sex. The material from the prospective study consisted of cDNA or gDNA derived from T cells, B-cell-depleted T cells, or PBMCs. HLA class I and class II types, where available, came from metadata supplied by the sample provider rather than from assay-based typing. The dataset comprised deeply sampled blood TCRbeta repertoires from subjects exposed to, actively infected with, or recovered from COVID-19. A freely available public database, intended as a resource for researchers studying the immune response to SARS-CoV-2, is where the repertoires were released. Beyond this particular receptor, the publication reports: The amount of clinical and demographic metadata varied by source and participant and was provided uncurated.

One collaborating source in Seattle enrolled patients while the patients were actively infected and followed the patients over time throughout the course of disease. Collaborating institutions collected whole blood in K2EDTA tubes following their own protocols. For TCRbeta analysis, collaborators shipped samples as frozen whole blood, isolated PBMCs, or DNA extracted from either of those sample types. V is cut by 1 base and J by 2 bases, and the space between the germline ends is 3 bases. According to the germline V gene, CDR1 reads MGHRA and CDR2 reads YSYEKL. The CDR3 has 13 amino acids, counting the end cysteine and phenylalanine. Only the CDR3 region is kept as DNA, spanning 39 bases read in frame from base 1. The immunoSEQ Assay, a bias-controlled multiplex PCR, was used to amplify TCRbeta CDR3 regions from genomic DNA. On the authors' methods: The number of nucleated cells in each sample was estimated from the amplification of reference gene primers within the assay. To quantify the absolute abundance of each unique TCRbeta CDR3 rearrangement, sequence reads were collapsed and filtered. For each sample, productive Simpson clonality was calculated as the square root of Simpson's diversity index over productive rearrangements. TCRdb took over this immuneACCESS table, retaining in-frame rearrangements with V and J assigned. Such tables are incomplete; in checked studies, under half of the missing clones stem from an unresolved V gene, and the remainder is unexplained. The V and J calls and clone size come from that table; D and trimming were worked out from the DNA. Counted in this sample were 350,000 to 500,000 clones; 85% to 90% of them appeared once. Clones ranked in the top ten supply 0.7% to 0.85% of the sample.

Of note for this clone: It lacks a known antigen. Base qualities are missing; no much larger clone stands one base away.

The rearranged chain carries TRBV4-1 and TRBJ1-3, with the D gene not clear enough to name. The material sequenced was peripheral blood. The TCR originated in a man between 18 and 29 years old with COVID-19, enrolled during active disease. At the DNA level, the sequence is TGCGCCAGCAGCCAAGGGCCTGGAAACACCATATATTTT. This is translated as CASSQGPGNTIYF.